Listed below are T cell receptor beta chains from one sample, sequenced in a study of blood T cell repertoires in COVID-19. Clones were read by immunoSEQ multiplex PCR, and TCRdb kept only the in-frame ones, dropping some. The sample records fewer than 90,000 clones, 76% being singletons. Sequenced sample: peripheral blood. These receptors were obtained from a man in his sixties with COVID-19, enrolled during active disease. The CDR3 runs from the conserved cysteine through the conserved F or W. The D gene is left open where the match is weak. Size is stated for part of the rows, as once, few or many counts, or as a class when the clone is expanded.

J gene: TRBJ2-3; clone size: few; V gene: TRBV10-2; D gene: NA; CDR3 DNA: TGCGCCAGCAGTGAAGCCCCTCCTAGCGCGAGTACGCAGTATTTT; CDR3 protein: CASSEAPPSASTQYF
J gene: TRBJ2-1; clone size: once; V gene: TRBV7-2; D gene: TRBD2; CDR3 DNA: TGTGCCAGCAGCCTTAGCGGGAGGTCACTGTTCTTC; CDR3 protein: CASSLSGRSLFF
J gene: TRBJ2-5; clone size: NA; V gene: TRBV5-1; D gene: TRBD2; CDR3 DNA: TGCGCCAGCAGCTTGGGCTTAGCGGGAGGTTCGGAGACCCAGTACTTC; CDR3 protein: CASSLGLAGGSETQYF
J gene: TRBJ1-5; clone size: NA; V gene: TRBV30; D gene: NA; CDR3 DNA: TGTGCCTGGAGTCTAAGCCGCAATCAGCCCCAGCATTTT; CDR3 protein: CAWSLSRNQPQHF
J gene: TRBJ2-7; clone size: NA; V gene: TRBV27; D gene: NA; CDR3 DNA: TGTGCCAGCAGTTATAAGGTGGCAGGGTCCGACGAGCAGTACTTC; CDR3 protein: CASSYKVAGSDEQYF
J gene: TRBJ2-2; clone size: NA; V gene: TRBV19; D gene: NA; CDR3 DNA: TGTGCCAGTAGTATAGATGGGCATTACACCGGGGAGCTGTTTTTT; CDR3 protein: CASSIDGHYTGELFF
J gene: TRBJ1-2; clone size: NA; V gene: TRBV5-1; D gene: NA; CDR3 DNA: TGCGCCAGCAGGGACGCCTCAGGGGACTATGGCTACACCTTC; CDR3 protein: CASRDASGDYGYTF
J gene: TRBJ1-5; clone size: NA; V gene: TRBV19; D gene: NA; CDR3 DNA: TGTGCCAGTAGCCATAGCAATCAGCCCCAGCATTTT; CDR3 protein: CASSHSNQPQHF
J gene: TRBJ2-3; clone size: NA; V gene: TRBV11-3; D gene: NA; CDR3 DNA: TGTGCCAGCAGCTTCCAATCAGATACGCAGTATTTT; CDR3 protein: CASSFQSDTQYF
J gene: TRBJ2-1; clone size: NA; V gene: TRBV6-2/TRBV6-3; D gene: TRBD1; CDR3 DNA: TGTGCCAGCAGCCGCCGACAGGGGGCAAATGAGCAGTTCTTC; CDR3 protein: CASSRRQGANEQFF